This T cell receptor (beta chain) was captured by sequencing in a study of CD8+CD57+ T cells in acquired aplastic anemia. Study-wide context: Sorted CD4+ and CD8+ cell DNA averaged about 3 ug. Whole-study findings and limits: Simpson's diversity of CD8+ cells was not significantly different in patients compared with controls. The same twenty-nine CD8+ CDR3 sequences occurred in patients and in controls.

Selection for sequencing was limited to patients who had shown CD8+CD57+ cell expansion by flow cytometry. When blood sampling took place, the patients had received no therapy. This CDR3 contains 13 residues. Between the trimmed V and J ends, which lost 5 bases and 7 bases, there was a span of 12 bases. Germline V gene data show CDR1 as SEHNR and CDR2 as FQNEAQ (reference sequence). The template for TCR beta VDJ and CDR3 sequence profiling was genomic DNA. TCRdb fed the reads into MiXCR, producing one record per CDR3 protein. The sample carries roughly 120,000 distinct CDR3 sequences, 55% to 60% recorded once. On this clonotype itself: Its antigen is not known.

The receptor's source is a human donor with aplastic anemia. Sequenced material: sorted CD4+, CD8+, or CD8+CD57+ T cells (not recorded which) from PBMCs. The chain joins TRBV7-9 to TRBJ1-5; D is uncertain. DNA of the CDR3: TGTGCCAGCAGCCGGACGGAAGGACAGCCCCAGCATTTT. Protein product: CASSRTEGQPQHF.